This T cell receptor beta chain stems from a study of cytomegalovirus exposure and HLA in healthy donors. Across the whole study: Counted in an early data release were 65 million to 100 million unique TCRs from HLA-typed donors.

The V end was cut by 0 bases, the J end by 5 bases, with 12 bases between. The CDR3 spans 14 residues. Germline V CDR1 and CDR2: SGDLS, YYNGEE. In the PCR, 60 Vbeta and 13 Jbeta primers were used. Generated by immunoSEQ multiplex PCR, the TCRdb table keeps only in-frame clones and is missing some. The sample carries about 140,000 clones, 70% to 90% recorded once. The V call is TRBV9, the J call TRBJ2-7; a weak D match, TRBD1 (6 bases). Sequenced: PBMCs. The TCR comes from a man aged 45-65 years in good health and CMV-seronegative. CDR3 residues: CASSVDPGVDEQYF. CDR3 coding DNA: TGTGCCAGCAGCGTAGACCCAGGGGTGGACGAGCAGTACTTC.